What follows are 24 T cell receptor beta chains derived from one specimen sequenced in a study of monozygotic twins with inflammatory bowel disease. TCRdb re-called the 5' RACE reads and shows each CDR3 protein once, DNA omitted. This sample's table has roughly 90,000 distinct CDR3 sequences. Sequenced input: blood. These TCRs come from a human donor with ulcerative colitis or Crohn's disease, or a healthy co-twin of an affected twin (not recorded which).

J is TRBJ1-2 and V is TRBV6-1; the D call from TCRdb, TRBD1, cannot be confirmed without DNA. The CDR3 is made up of 16 amino acids. Per germline, CDR1 MNHNS and CDR2 SASEGT. CDR3 in amino acids: CASSEQAGGRVGGYTF.

V and J are TRBV6-2 or TRBV6-3 and TRBJ2-3. Per the germline V gene, CDR1 is MNHEY and CDR2 is SVGEGT. There are 13 residues in the CDR3. CDR3 in amino acids: CASSYSSTDTQYF.

The V and J genes are TRBV5-1 and TRBJ1-1; TCRdb reports TRBD1, a call that lacks DNA to check it against. The CDR3 is made up of 15 amino acids. Germline assignment: CDR1 SGHRS and CDR2 YFSETQ. The CDR3 protein is CASSTGGEWNTEAFF. Looking up the rest from reference TRBV5-1 and TRBJ1-1 gives the full variable domain: KAGVTQTPRYLIKTRGQQVTLSCSPISGHRSVSWYQQTPGQGLQFLFEYFSETQRNKGNFPGRFSGRQFSNSRSEMNVSTLELGDSALYLCASSTGGEWNTEAFFGQGTRLTVV.

This chain joins TRBV19 and TRBJ1-2. The CDR3 totals 13 residues. Germline V gene lookup returns CDR1 LNHDA and CDR2 SQIVND (reference sequence). The CDR3 reads CASTSDSMKGYTF.

This chain joins TRBV9 and TRBJ2-3. CDR3 size: 14 residues. Germline assignment: CDR1 SGDLS and CDR2 YYNGEE. This CDR3 reads CASSVVIGTDTQYF. The full variable domain, with the rest looked up from reference TRBV9 and TRBJ2-3, is DSGVTQTPKHLITATGQRVTLRCSPRSGDLSVYWYQQSLDQGLQFLIQYYNGEERAKGNILERFSAQQFPDLHSELNLSSLELGDSALYFCASSVVIGTDTQYFGPGTRLTVL.

The chain links TRBV14 to TRBJ2-1; TCRdb reports TRBD2, a call that lacks DNA to check it against. The CDR3 totals 17 residues. Germline V gives CDR1 SGHDN, CDR2 FVKESK. The CDR3 protein is CASSHLPGTSVYNEQFF.

J is TRBJ2-7 and V is TRBV20-1; TCRdb's D call of TRBD1 is untestable without DNA. Germline CDR1 DFQATT, CDR2 SNEGSKA (reference sequence). There are 12 residues in the CDR3. CDR3 sequence reads: CSASLDSYEQYF.

This chain connects TRBV5-1 to TRBJ2-3; TCRdb names TRBD2, which stays unverified in the absence of DNA. Germline CDR1 SGHRS, CDR2 YFSETQ. The CDR3 extends over 18 amino acids. The CDR3 protein is CASSFGLAGGASTDTQYF.

This chain links TRBV5-1 with TRBJ2-3. From germline, CDR1 is SGHRS and CDR2 YFSETQ. The CDR3 contains 14 residues. CDR3 protein: CASSLDSSTDTQYF.

This sequence joins TRBV20-1 and TRBJ2-7; TCRdb reports TRBD1, a call that lacks DNA to check it against. Looked up from germline, CDR1 is DFQATT and CDR2 is SNEGSKA (reference sequence). The CDR3 has 11 residues. The CDR3 here is CSARARDGQYF.

The rearrangement uses TRBV6-2 or TRBV6-3 and TRBJ2-7; without DNA, the TCRdb call of TRBD1 cannot be checked. CDR1 and CDR2 (germline): MNHEY, SVGEGT. The CDR3 runs 15 residues. The CDR3 spells CASSPSGTGTYEQYF.

The chain carries TRBV11-2 and TRBJ2-4; the TCRdb call, TRBD1, lacks DNA for checking. The length of the CDR3 is 15 residues. Germline V lookup: CDR1 SGHAT, CDR2 FQNNGV. The CDR3 reads CASSLLQGTKNIQYF.

The genes are TRBV5-1 and TRBJ2-3; TCRdb's D gene call, TRBD2, goes unchecked for lack of DNA. CDR1 is SGHRS and CDR2 is YFSETQ in the germline V gene. This CDR3 region has 17 residues. The CDR3 loop is CASSPFERGASTDTQYF.

The chain combines TRBV20-1 with TRBJ1-3. Germline V gene sequence: CDR1 DFQATT, CDR2 SNEGSKA (reference sequence). The CDR3 is 14 residues long. This CDR3 reads CSAIDIYSGNTIYF.

The chain carries TRBV6-1 and TRBJ2-1; TCRdb names TRBD1, which stays unverified in the absence of DNA. The germline CDR1 and CDR2 sequences are MNHNS and SASEGT. CDR3 length: 15 residues. This chain's CDR3 is CASTSPRQVYNEQFF.

The chain joins TRBV20-1 to TRBJ1-6; the D gene TCRdb calls, TRBD1, cannot be checked with no DNA. CDR1 and CDR2 from the germline V gene are DFQATT and SNEGSKA (reference sequence). The CDR3 is made up of 16 amino acids. CDR3 region: CSAQGQGSSYNSPLHF.

The chain carries TRBV5-1 and TRBJ1-1; TCRdb's D call, TRBD1, is unchecked because there is no DNA. The CDR3 has 14 amino acids. From germline, CDR1 is SGHRS and CDR2 YFSETQ. The CDR3 protein is CASSLQGVSTEAFF.

This chain joins TRBV10-3 and TRBJ2-1; TCRdb designates TRBD2, a call that cannot be tested without DNA. The CDR3 spans 15 residues. Per the germline V gene, CDR1 is ENHRY and CDR2 is SYGVKD. The CDR3 loop is CAISESASPNNEQFF.

This chain joins TRBV19 and TRBJ2-1; the TCRdb D gene call, TRBD1, has no DNA to confirm it. The CDR3 totals 14 residues. The V gene's germline CDR1 is LNHDA and CDR2 SQIVND (reference sequence). The CDR3 spells CASSIFRTGTEQFF.

The chain couples TRBV6-2 or TRBV6-3 to TRBJ1-5; TCRdb designates TRBD1, a call that cannot be tested without DNA. The CDR3 runs 15 residues. Germline loops: CDR1 MNHEY, CDR2 SVGEGT. The CDR3 loop is CASSYYYRANQPQHF.

The rearrangement links TRBV11-2 to TRBJ2-5; lacking DNA, the TRBD1 call made by TCRdb goes unchecked. Germline V lookup: CDR1 SGHAT, CDR2 FQNNGV. The CDR3 totals 18 residues. The CDR3 here is CASSSPERQGIFWETQYF.

The V call is TRBV20-1, the J call TRBJ2-2; as DNA is missing, the TRBD1 call by TCRdb cannot be tested. There are 15 residues in the CDR3. CDR1 is DFQATT and CDR2 is SNEGSKA in the germline V gene (reference sequence). CDR3 protein: CSARGGPRDTGELFF.

The genes are TRBV28 and TRBJ1-4; TCRdb selects TRBD1, and the lack of DNA leaves this call unchecked. CDR1 is MDHEN, CDR2 SYDVKM, per germline. The CDR3 extends over 16 amino acids. The CDR3 region is CASNGAEHATDEKLFF.

The rearrangement joins TRBV2 to TRBJ1-1. The CDR3 sequence is 15 residues long. CDR1 SNHLY and CDR2 FYNNEI come from the germline V gene. The chain's CDR3 is CASSDQRSLNTEAFF.